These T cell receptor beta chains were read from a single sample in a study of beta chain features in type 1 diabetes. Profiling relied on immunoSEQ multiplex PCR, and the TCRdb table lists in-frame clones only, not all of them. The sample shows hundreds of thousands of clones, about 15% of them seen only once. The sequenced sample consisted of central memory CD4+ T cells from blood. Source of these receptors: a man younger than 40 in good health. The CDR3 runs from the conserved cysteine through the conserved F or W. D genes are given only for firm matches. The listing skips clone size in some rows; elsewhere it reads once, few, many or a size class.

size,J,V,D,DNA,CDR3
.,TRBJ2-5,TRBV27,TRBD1,TGTGCCAGCAGTAAACAGGGGGTAGAGACCCAGTACTTC,CASSKQGVETQYF
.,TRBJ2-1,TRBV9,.,TGTGCCAGCAGCGTAGGAACCGGGAGTGGGGCCAATGAGCAGTTCTTC,CASSVGTGSGANEQFF
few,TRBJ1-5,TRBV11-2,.,TGTGCCAGCAGCTTAGAGAGGTTAAATCAGCCCCAGCATTTT,CASSLERLNQPQHF
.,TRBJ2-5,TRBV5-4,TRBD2,TGTGCCAGCAGCTTGGGGACTAGCGGGGTACCAGAGACCCAGTACTTC,CASSLGTSGVPETQYF
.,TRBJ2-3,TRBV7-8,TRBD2,TGTGCCAGCAGCTTAGTGGGTCCGGGGGGGGCCGAGTATTTT,CASSLVGPGGAEYF
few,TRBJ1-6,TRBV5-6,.,TGTGCCAGCAGTTACCCGGGACGGGAAGATTCACCCCTCCACTTT,CASSYPGREDSPLHF
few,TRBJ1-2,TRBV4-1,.,TGCGCCAGCAGCCAAGTGGGAACAGGTGCTGGCTACACCTTC,CASSQVGTGAGYTF
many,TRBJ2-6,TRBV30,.,TGTGCCTGGTCTACAGGGAACTCTGGGGCCAACGTCCTGACTTTC,CAWSTGNSGANVLTF
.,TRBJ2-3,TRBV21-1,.,TGTGCCAGCCTTTTGGAGTTTACCGATACGCAGTATTTT,CASLLEFTDTQYF
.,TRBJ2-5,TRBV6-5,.,TGTGCCAGCCATTTAGCGGCCCAAGAGACCCAGTACTTC,CASHLAAQETQYF
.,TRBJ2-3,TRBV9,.,TGTGCCAGCAGCGTACAGGGGAACCCGGGCACAGATACGCAGTATTTT,CASSVQGNPGTDTQYF
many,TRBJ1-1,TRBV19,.,TGTGCCAGTAATCAGGCCTTAGGGGCTGAAGCTTTCTTT,CASNQALGAEAFF
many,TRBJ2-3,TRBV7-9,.,TGTGCCAGCAGCTTAGGGACAGACACAGATACGCAGTATTTT,CASSLGTDTDTQYF
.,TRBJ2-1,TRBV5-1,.,TGCGCCAGCAGCTTTGATCAAGCGCAGTTCTTC,CASSFDQAQFF
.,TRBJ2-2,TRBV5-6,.,TGTGCCAGCAGCTTGAGGTCCACCGGGGAGCTGTTTTTT,CASSLRSTGELFF
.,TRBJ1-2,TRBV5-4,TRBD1,TGTGCCAGCAGCTTGGTCCGGGACAGGGCCGCAGGGGGTGGCTACACCTTC,CASSLVRDRAAGGGYTF
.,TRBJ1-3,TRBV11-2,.,TGTGCCAGCAGCTTAGAATTGGGGACATCTGGAAACACCATATATTTT,CASSLELGTSGNTIYF
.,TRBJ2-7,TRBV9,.,TGTGCCAGCAGCGTAGAGGGTGTAGGAACCTACGAGCAGTACTTC,CASSVEGVGTYEQYF
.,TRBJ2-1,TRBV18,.,TGTGCCAGCACCCTAGGGGCGGGGAATAATGAGCAGTTCTTC,CASTLGAGNNEQFF
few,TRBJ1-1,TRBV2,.,TGTGCCAGCAATGTCAGGCATTTAAACACTGAAGCTTTCTTT,CASNVRHLNTEAFF
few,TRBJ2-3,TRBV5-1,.,TGCGCCAGCGGCCCCGGGACACAAAGCACAGATACGCAGTATTTT,CASGPGTQSTDTQYF
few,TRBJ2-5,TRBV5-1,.,TGCGCCAGCAGCCCGGGGATGGAGACCCAGTACTTC,CASSPGMETQYF
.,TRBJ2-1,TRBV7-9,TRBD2,TGTGCCAGCAGCCCCCAAAGACTAGCTGCCCTGAATGAGCAGTTCTTC,CASSPQRLAALNEQFF
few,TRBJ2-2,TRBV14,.,TGTGCCAGTGGGAAGGGGACGAACACCGGGGAGCTGTTTTTT,CASGKGTNTGELFF
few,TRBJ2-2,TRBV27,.,TGTGCCAGCAGTTACGAGCTGGGAACAACCGGGGAGCTGTTTTTT,CASSYELGTTGELFF
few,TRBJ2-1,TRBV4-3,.,TGCGCCAGCAGCCAAGGGGACATCGGGGGGATTGAGCAGTTCTTC,CASSQGDIGGIEQFF
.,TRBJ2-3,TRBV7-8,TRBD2,TGTGCCAGCAAACTCGGGACTAGCGGCGCAGATACGCAGTATTTT,CASKLGTSGADTQYF
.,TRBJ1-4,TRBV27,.,TGTGCCAGCAGTAACCGATACAGGGCCCGGCGGACTAATGAAAAACTGTTTTTT,CASSNRYRARRTNEKLFF
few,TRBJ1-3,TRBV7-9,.,TGTGCCAGCAGCTTAAAGGGTTCGGACACCATATATTTT,CASSLKGSDTIYF
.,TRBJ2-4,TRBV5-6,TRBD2,TGTGCCAGCGGGACTAGCGGCACCAAAAACATTCAGTACTTC,CASGTSGTKNIQYF
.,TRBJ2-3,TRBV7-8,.,TGTGCCAGCAGTTCAACGGTGTTGGCTACGCAGTATTTT,CASSSTVLATQYF
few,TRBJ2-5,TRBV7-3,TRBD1,TGTGCCAGCAGCTTACGCACAGGGGAAAAGACCCAGTACTTC,CASSLRTGEKTQYF
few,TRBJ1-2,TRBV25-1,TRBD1,TGTGCCAGCAGTGACGGGACAGAAGGCGGTGGCTACACCTTC,CASSDGTEGGGYTF
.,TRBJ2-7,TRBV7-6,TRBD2,TGTGCCAGCAGCTTGGGGGGTAGCGGGGAATACGAGCAGTACTTC,CASSLGGSGEYEQYF
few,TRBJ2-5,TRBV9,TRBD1,TGTGCCAGCAGCCGCGGACAGGGACAAGAGACCCAGTACTTC,CASSRGQGQETQYF
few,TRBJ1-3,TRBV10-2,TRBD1,TGCGCCACAACTACAGGGGCTGGAAACACCATATATTTT,CATTTGAGNTIYF
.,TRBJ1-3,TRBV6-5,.,TGTGCCACTAGAAGGGGCACTACTGGAAACACCATATATTTT,CATRRGTTGNTIYF
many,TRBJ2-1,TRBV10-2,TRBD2,TGCGCCAGCAGTGATTTAGCGGGGGGGCCGGGTGAGCAGTTCTTC,CASSDLAGGPGEQFF
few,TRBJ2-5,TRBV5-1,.,TGCGCCAGCAGCTTGGATGCAAAACTACAAGAGACCCAGTACTTC,CASSLDAKLQETQYF
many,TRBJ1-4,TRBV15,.,TGTGCCACCAGCAGAGGGATGGGCGAAAAACTGTTTTTT,CATSRGMGEKLFF